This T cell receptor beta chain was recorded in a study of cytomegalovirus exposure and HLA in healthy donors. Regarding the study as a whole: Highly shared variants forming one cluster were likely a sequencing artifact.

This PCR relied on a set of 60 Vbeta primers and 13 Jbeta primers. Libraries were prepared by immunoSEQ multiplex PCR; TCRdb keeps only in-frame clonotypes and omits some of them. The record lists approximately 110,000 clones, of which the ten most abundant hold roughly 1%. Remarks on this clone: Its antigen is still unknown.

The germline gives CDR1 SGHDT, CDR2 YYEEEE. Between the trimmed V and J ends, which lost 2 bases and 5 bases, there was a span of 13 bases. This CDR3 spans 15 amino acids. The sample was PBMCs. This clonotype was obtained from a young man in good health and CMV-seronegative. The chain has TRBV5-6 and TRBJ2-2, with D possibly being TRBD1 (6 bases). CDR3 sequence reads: CASSLLQGLTGELFF. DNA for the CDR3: TGTGCCAGCAGCTTATTGCAGGGGCTGACCGGGGAGCTGTTTTTT.